Listed here are 20 T cell receptor beta chains from one sample, sequenced in a study of cytomegalovirus exposure and HLA in healthy donors. With 60 Vbeta and 13 Jbeta primers, the PCR was carried out. Clones were read by immunoSEQ multiplex PCR, and TCRdb kept only the in-frame ones, dropping some. The sample consists of about 150,000 clones, roughly 90% of them appearing once. The specimen sequenced was PBMCs. Receptor source: a woman aged 40-49 years in good health and CMV-seronegative.

This chain links TRBV7-3 with TRBJ2-1; 10 nucleotides agree with TRBD1. Germline V CDR1 and CDR2: SGHTA, FQGTGA. V was clipped by 5 bases and J by 9 bases; unmatched bases: 10. The CDR3 runs 15 residues. DNA for the CDR3: TGTGCCAGCAGCCAGTCGGGACAGGGGTGGAGTGAGCAGTTCTTC. Amino acids: CASSQSGQGWSEQFF.

The V gene is TRBV5-1, the J gene TRBJ1-2, with TRBD1 matching 8 bases. Germline CDR1 is SGHRS and CDR2 is YFSETQ. V dropped 6 bases and J dropped 6; count of bases not matched to a gene: 4. This CDR3 region has 12 residues. The CDR3 spells CASTGGVNGYTF. The CDR3 bases are TGCGCCAGCACAGGGGGCGTCAATGGCTACACCTTC.

J is TRBJ2-7 and V is TRBV7-7, with 11 bases lining up with TRBD2. The CDR3 contains 14 residues. The V gene end was trimmed by 5 bases and the J gene end by 2 bases; junction bases not matched to a gene: 2. Germline CDR1 is SSHAT and CDR2 is FNYEAQ (reference sequence). The CDR3 loop reads CASSPTSGTYEQYF. DNA for the CDR3: TGTGCCAGCAGCCCGACTAGCGGGACCTACGAGCAGTACTTC.

The CDR3 protein is CASSQVGAAYNEQFF. The CDR3 nucleotides read TGCGCCAGCAGCCAAGTGGGGGCTGCGTACAATGAGCAGTTCTTC. The chain links TRBV4-3 to TRBJ2-1; tentative D call: TRBD1 (6 bases). The germline V gene has CDR1 LGHNA and CDR2 YSLEER. Trimming stripped 1 base from V and 4 bases from J, with 11 bases between. The CDR3 is 15 residues long.

The chain couples TRBV7-2 to TRBJ2-2; perhaps TRBD2 as D (6 bases). V was cut by 5 bases and J by 6 bases, with 10 bases left in between. The CDR3 is made up of 13 amino acids. Germline V gives CDR1 SGHTA, CDR2 FQGNSA. CDR3 residues: CASSRLVAGELFF. CDR3 nucleotides: TGTGCCAGCAGCCGACTAGTGGCCGGGGAGCTGTTTTTT.

V is TRBV28 and J is TRBJ2-1; 7 bases are a match to TRBD2. The J segment lost 8 bases and the V segment lost 6 bases, leaving 10 bases of the junction unmatched. Germline assignment: CDR1 MDHEN and CDR2 SYDVKM. The CDR3 consists of 14 residues. CDR3 amino acids: CASSWGGGPYEQFF. CDR3 nucleotides: TGTGCCAGCAGCTGGGGGGGAGGTCCGTATGAGCAGTTCTTC.

The rearrangement links TRBV4-1 to TRBJ2-7, with 9 bases matching TRBD1. J was trimmed by 5 bases and V by 2 bases; bases with no gene match: 1. The germline gives CDR1 MGHRA, CDR2 YSYEKL. The CDR3 runs to 13 residues. The CDR3 reads CASSQRTGDEQYF. The CDR3, as DNA: TGCGCCAGCAGCCAAAGGACAGGGGACGAGCAGTACTTC.

The chain is built from TRBV6-5 and TRBJ2-5, with 9 positions matching TRBD1. The end of the DNA fits TRBJ2-7 better, so the J call may be wrong. Germline loops: CDR1 MNHEY, CDR2 SVGAGI. The CDR3 extends over 15 amino acids. CDR3: CASSYPGQGLHEQYF. The DNA of the CDR3 is TGTGCCAGCAGTTACCCGGGACAGGGTCTCCACGAGCAGTACTTC.

V and J are TRBV13 and TRBJ2-1; 8 nucleotides match TRBD2. The CDR3 spans 14 residues. Germline lookup yields CDR1 PRHDT and CDR2 FYEKMQ (reference sequence). Trimming took 8 bases from V and 6 from J; bases not matched to a gene: 9. CDR3 sequence: CASVLGLAGNEQFF. The DNA of the CDR3 is TGTGCCAGCGTGCTGGGGCTAGCGGGCAATGAGCAGTTCTTC.

The J gene is TRBJ2-7, the V gene TRBV6-6; perhaps TRBD1 as D (8 bases). The CDR3 is 13 amino acids. Trimming pared 7 bases from V and 4 bases from J, leaving 14 bases between. Germline V gene sequence: CDR1 MNHNY, CDR2 SVGAGI (reference sequence). The CDR3 DNA sequence: TGTGCCAGCACTAAACAGGGGGGGTACGAGCAGTACTTC. Translated: CASTKQGGYEQYF.

The chain combines TRBV20-1 with TRBJ1-2; D possibly corresponds to TRBD1 (5 bases). The CDR3 runs to 11 residues. The V end was cut by 6 bases, the J end by 6 bases, with 11 bases between. Germline-derived CDR1 and CDR2 are DFQATT and SNEGSKA (reference sequence). CDR3 sequence: CSARGGDGYTF. In nucleotides, the CDR3 is TGCAGTGCCCGGGGGGGTGATGGCTACACCTTC.

This clone was seen a handful of times. The chain is built from TRBV27 and TRBJ2-2; D unresolved. Germline CDR1 and CDR2: MNHEY and SMNVEV (reference sequence). Trimming took off 3 bases at V and 6 bases at J, with 5 bases between the two ends. The CDR3 has 12 residues. This CDR3 reads CASSFPAGELFF. The CDR3 DNA follows: TGTGCCAGCAGTTTTCCCGCCGGGGAGCTGTTTTTT.

CDR3 in amino acids: CASSRWGQTEAFF. The CDR3 DNA is TGTGCCAGCAGCCGGTGGGGCCAAACTGAAGCTTTCTTT. This sequence joins TRBV7-2 and TRBJ1-1; TRBD1 might be the D (5 bases). Trimming stripped 5 bases from V and 5 bases from J, with 12 bases between. Germline CDR1 is SGHTA and CDR2 is FQGNSA. The CDR3 runs to 13 residues.

The gene calls are TRBV2 and TRBJ2-5, with D possibly matching TRBD1 (5 bases). Germline values: CDR1 SNHLY, CDR2 FYNNEI. The CDR3 contains 13 residues. Trimming left V 10 bases short and J 5 bases short, with 17 bases between. The CDR3 here is CATKTDRVETQYF. CDR3 nucleotides: TGTGCCACCAAGACAGACCGGGTGGAGACCCAGTACTTC.

V and J are TRBV10-3 and TRBJ1-1, with TRBD1 as a possible D gene (6 bases). Germline V gene lookup returns CDR1 ENHRY and CDR2 SYGVKD. This CDR3 spans 13 amino acids. V was clipped by 6 bases and J by 3 bases, with 11 bases between them. CDR3 coding DNA: TGTGCCATCAGGGACAGTGATTACACTGAAGCTTTCTTT. Translated: CAIRDSDYTEAFF.

The genes are TRBV5-4 and TRBJ1-5; no definite D call. CDR1 and CDR2 (germline): SGHNT, YYREEE (reference sequence). The V end was cut by 0 bases, the J end by 0 bases, with 7 bases between. This CDR3 comprises 15 residues. CDR3 in amino acids: CASSLGGHSNQPQHF. Written as DNA, the CDR3 is TGTGCCAGCAGCTTGGGTGGCCATAGCAATCAGCCCCAGCATTTT.

J is TRBJ1-5 and V is TRBV29-1; a weak D match, TRBD1 (5 bases). Germline V gives CDR1 SQVTM, CDR2 ANQGSEA. The CDR3 extends over 14 amino acids. Trimming stripped 5 bases from V and 3 bases from J, with 14 bases between. CDR3 bases: TGCAGCGTTACTACAGGCTCTCTCAATCAGCCCCAGCATTTT. Amino acids: CSVTTGSLNQPQHF.

This clone was counted between two and nine times. The V gene is TRBV27, the J gene TRBJ1-1; no firm D call. This CDR3 comprises 13 residues. V was shortened by 2 bases and J by 1 base, with 5 bases between the two germline ends. Looked up from germline, CDR1 is MNHEY and CDR2 is SMNVEV (reference sequence). The CDR3 loop is CASSLTENTEAFF. CDR3 in DNA: TGTGCCAGCAGTTTAACAGAGAACACTGAAGCTTTCTTT.

Regarding this clone: The junction differs from germline at one of its ends, possibly a read error. The gene calls are TRBV7-9 and TRBJ2-7; 10 nucleotides line up with TRBD1. Germline V gene lookup returns CDR1 SEHNR and CDR2 FQNEAQ (reference sequence). CDR3 size: 13 residues. CDR3 nucleotide sequence: TGTTCCAGCAGCATCAGACAGGGGGCTCAGCAGTACTTC. It encodes CSSSIRQGAQQYF.

V and J are TRBV4-3 and TRBJ2-7, with 15 bases lining up with TRBD2. The CDR3 extends over 17 amino acids. CDR1 is LGHNA, CDR2 YSLEER, per germline. V shed 4 bases, J shed 4 bases, and the junction held 8 bases outside the gene matches. The DNA of the CDR3 is TGCGCCAGCAGCCGAGGACTAGCGGGAGGGCCTTTGTACGAGCAGTACTTC. Amino acids: CASSRGLAGGPLYEQYF.